This T cell receptor beta chain came from a study of human T cells and chemical hapten exposure. Germline V gene data show CDR1 as ENHRY and CDR2 as SYGVKD. The CDR3 is 14 residues long. Trimming cost V 2 bases and J 5 bases, with 13 bases left between them. Study results and caveats: Because they had alopecia, donors may respond immunologically unlike healthy people. There was no change with DPC sensitization in TCRs above 1 in 1000 frequency. Expanded TCRs made up significantly more big CDR3 similarity clusters than controls did.

Described time point: pre-sensitization, week 0. The treatment here: therapeutic diphenylcyclopropenone sensitization with weekly scalp DPC. TCRdb ran MiXCR on the RACE reads and lists one entry per CDR3 protein. The sample records roughly 80,000 distinct CDR3 sequences, approximately 14% being singletons. There are a few counts of this clonotype. Its antigen remains unidentified. The chain recombines TRBV10-3 with TRBJ2-7; a weak D match, TRBD1 (6 bases). Sequencing was performed on whole blood, taken in connection with sensitization to the hapten diphenylcyclopropenone (DPC). This receptor was identified in a woman aged 45-60 years with alopecia areata. Some clones in this sample may be carry-over from other donors' samples. CDR3 in DNA: TGTGCCATCAGTGAGAAGGGGGTCGAGGACGAGCAGTACTTC. Protein sequence: CAISEKGVEDEQYF.